This passage covers 32 T cell receptor beta chains from one sample sequenced in a study of shared clonotypes between healthy human individuals. Generated by immunoSEQ multiplex PCR, the TCRdb table keeps only in-frame clones and is missing some. Altogether more than 2 million clones are present, approximately 96% being singletons, with the ten largest covering more than 0.1%. The sample consisted of naive CD4+ T cells sorted from blood. Documented subset: CD45RA+ positively selected. Receptors originate from a man aged 18-30 years in good health.

This chain connects TRBV7-2 to TRBJ2-7; no definite D call. From germline, CDR1 is SGHTA and CDR2 FQGNSA. This CDR3 is built from 13 residues. The ends were cut back, 3 bases at V and 5 bases at J, with 11 bases in the middle. CDR3 sequence reads: CASSFVDYNEQYF. Written as DNA, the CDR3 is TGTGCCAGCAGCTTCGTCGATTATAACGAGCAGTACTTC.

J is TRBJ1-5 and V is TRBV7-2; TRBD1 might be the D (5 bases). This CDR3 is built from 15 residues. Germline V lookup: CDR1 SGHTA, CDR2 FQGNSA. V was clipped by 1 base and J by 4 bases, with 11 bases between them. This CDR3 reads CASSLEAGMNQPQHF. The CDR3 region has the DNA TGTGCCAGCAGCTTAGAGGCAGGGATGAATCAGCCCCAGCATTTT.

The chain uses TRBV28 and TRBJ2-5; D is ambiguous. Trimming took off 6 bases at V and 5 bases at J, with 13 bases between the two ends. CDR3 length equals 13 residues. CDR1 MDHEN and CDR2 SYDVKM come from the germline V gene. In DNA, the CDR3 is TGTGCCAGCAGCCTGCAGGTACCGGAGACCCAGTACTTC. Translating it yields CASSLQVPETQYF.

V gene TRBV2 combines with J gene TRBJ1-1, with 7 bases matching TRBD1. V shed 7 bases and J 4 bases; nucleotides not matched to a gene: 6. The CDR3 spans 13 residues. Per the germline V gene, CDR1 is SNHLY and CDR2 is FYNNEI. CDR3 in DNA: TGTGCCAGCACTAGAGGGGGCGGCACTGAAGCTTTCTTT. This sequence encodes CASTRGGGTEAFF.

Turning to this clone: Other DNA sequences in the same sample also yield this CDR3. This rearrangement joins TRBV6-5 to TRBJ1-2, with D possibly being TRBD1 (5 bases). This CDR3 has 15 amino acids. V lost 1 base and J lost 4, with 13 bases in between. Germline assignment: CDR1 MNHEY and CDR2 SVGAGI. The CDR3 region is CASSYFGTGSYGYTF. DNA for the CDR3: TGTGCCAGCAGTTACTTTGGGACGGGGTCCTATGGCTACACCTTC.

This clone occurred once. The chain carries TRBV28 and TRBJ2-1; 11 nucleotides align to TRBD1. CDR1 and CDR2 (germline): MDHEN, SYDVKM. The V and J ends lost 8 bases and 8 bases, in that order; junction bases with no gene match: 11. This CDR3 contains 15 residues. The CDR3 nucleotides are TGTGCCAGCCTCAGCCGGGACAGGGGGTACCATGAGCAGTTCTTC. Encoded protein: CASLSRDRGYHEQFF.

The chain is built from TRBV14 and TRBJ2-7; D is unresolved. Per the germline V gene, CDR1 is SGHDN and CDR2 is FVKESK. The V end lost 0 bases, the J end lost 3 bases, and 9 bases lay between the germline ends. CDR3 size: 14 residues. The CDR3 DNA reads TGTGCCAGCAGCCAAGATGACCCAGACTACGAGCAGTACTTC. Translated: CASSQDDPDYEQYF.

This sequence joins TRBV6-1 and TRBJ2-2; D is possibly TRBD1 (7 bases). CDR3 length: 15 residues. Germline V lookup: CDR1 MNHNS, CDR2 SASEGT. V lost 8 bases and J lost 5, with 18 bases in between. The CDR3 spells CASAGGGAGTGELFF. The CDR3 bases are TGTGCCAGCGCCGGAGGGGGCGCGGGGACCGGGGAGCTGTTTTTT.

V is TRBV19 and J is TRBJ2-1; D unclear. CDR3 length: 12 residues. Germline V gives CDR1 LNHDA, CDR2 SQIVND (reference sequence). V was pared by 7 bases and J by 3 bases, with 7 bases between. CDR3 DNA sequence: TGTGCCAGTAATACTGACTACAATGAGCAGTTCTTC. The encoded protein is CASNTDYNEQFF.

J is TRBJ1-6 and V is TRBV9; 7 bases agree with TRBD1. The J segment lost 0 bases and the V segment lost 4 bases, leaving 7 bases of the junction unmatched. This CDR3 spans 17 amino acids. Germline V gene lookup returns CDR1 SGDLS and CDR2 YYNGEE. The CDR3 coding sequence is TGTGCCAGCAGCCGGGACAGCCCGAGCTCCTATAATTCACCCCTCCACTTT. This sequence encodes CASSRDSPSSYNSPLHF.

J is TRBJ1-3 and V is TRBV5-1; D is unclear. CDR1 and CDR2 from the germline V gene are SGHRS and YFSETQ. This CDR3 region has 14 residues. Trimming removed 0 bases at V and 4 bases at J, with 8 bases between. CDR3 DNA sequence: TGCGCCAGCAGCTTGGCCGAGGTCGGAAACACCATATATTTT. It yields the protein CASSLAEVGNTIYF.

J is TRBJ2-4 and V is TRBV27; 11 nucleotides agree with TRBD2. Germline values: CDR1 MNHEY, CDR2 SMNVEV (reference sequence). The CDR3 runs 19 residues. V was pared by 6 bases and J by 6 bases, with 19 bases of the junction left unmatched. CDR3 protein: CASSRGGGVAGGVGNIQYF. The CDR3 bases are TGTGCCAGCAGCCGGGGGGGCGGAGTAGCGGGAGGGGTTGGAAACATTCAGTACTTC.

This chain links TRBV7-9 with TRBJ1-6, with 7 bases that match TRBD1. This CDR3 is 15 amino acids long. Germline CDR1 is SEHNR and CDR2 is FQNEAQ (reference sequence). Trimming at V came to 5 bases and at J to 7 bases, leaving 8 bases not matched to a gene. The CDR3 spells CASSQDRVGNSPLHF. The CDR3 nucleotides read TGTGCCAGCAGCCAAGACAGGGTCGGGAATTCACCCCTCCACTTT.

The rearrangement joins TRBV10-3 to TRBJ1-3; 9 nucleotides match TRBD1. The germline V gene has CDR1 ENHRY and CDR2 SYGVKD. V trimming: 3 bases; J trimming: 8 bases; junction bases outside the gene matches: 14. The CDR3 is 17 residues long. This CDR3 is CAISETDRGSTSHTIYF. The CDR3 DNA reads as TGTGCCATCAGTGAAACGGACAGGGGCAGTACCTCGCACACCATATATTTT.

This clone showed up just once. V gene TRBV9 combines with J gene TRBJ2-3, with D perhaps given as TRBD1 or TRBD2 (5 bases each). Germline loops: CDR1 SGDLS, CDR2 YYNGEE. The CDR3 has 14 amino acids. The V end was cut by 0 bases, the J end by 4 bases, with 9 bases between. The CDR3 reads CASSVVGTADTQYF. In DNA form, the CDR3 reads TGTGCCAGCAGCGTAGTAGGGACCGCAGATACGCAGTATTTT. Together with reference TRBV9 and TRBJ2-3, the CDR3 gives the full variable domain: DSGVTQTPKHLITATGQRVTLRCSPRSGDLSVYWYQQSLDQGLQFLIQYYNGEERAKGNILERFSAQQFPDLHSELNLSSLELGDSALYFCASSVVGTADTQYFGPGTRLTVL.

J is TRBJ2-7 and V is TRBV11-2, with D tentatively TRBD2 (6 bases). V lost 5 bases and J lost 0, with 14 bases in between. Germline V gene data show CDR1 as SGHAT and CDR2 as FQNNGV. CDR3 length: 15 residues. CDR3 sequence reads: CASSPRDWDSYEQYF. CDR3 nucleotides: TGTGCCAGCAGCCCCCGGGACTGGGACTCCTACGAGCAGTACTTC.

V is TRBV5-1 and J is TRBJ2-2; no definite D call. The CDR3 spans 14 residues. Germline lookup yields CDR1 SGHRS and CDR2 YFSETQ. Trimming shortened V by 4 bases and J by 1 base, and 8 bases separated the two germline ends. The CDR3 DNA reads as TGCGCCAGCAGCGGGGTGGTGAACACCGGGGAGCTGTTTTTT. This codes for CASSGVVNTGELFF.

This clone was picked up one time. The V and J genes are TRBV6-5 and TRBJ2-7; no clear D. This CDR3 spans 15 amino acids. V lost 0 bases and J lost 2, with 11 bases in between. Looked up from germline, CDR1 is MNHEY and CDR2 is SVGAGI. The CDR3 loop is CASSYSIPIAYEQYF. As DNA, the CDR3 is TGTGCCAGCAGTTACTCGATCCCAATCGCCTACGAGCAGTACTTC.

V usage is TRBV28 and J usage is TRBJ1-2, with D possibly being TRBD1 (5 bases). With 8 bases removed from V and 2 bases from J, the gap between germline ends came to 12 bases. The CDR3 runs 13 residues. Germline V lookup: CDR1 MDHEN, CDR2 SYDVKM. The CDR3 DNA sequence: TGTGCCAGCTGGTCAGGGACCAACTATGGCTACACCTTC. Its protein is CASWSGTNYGYTF.

DNA of the CDR3: TGTGCCAGCAAACCCCGCATTACTGTCCAAGAGACCCAGTACTTC. It codes for CASKPRITVQETQYF. The chain carries TRBV28 and TRBJ2-5; D is unresolved. The V gene's germline CDR1 is MDHEN and CDR2 SYDVKM. This CDR3 region has 15 residues. V dropped 7 bases and J dropped 1 base, with 16 bases sitting between them.

This clone was counted a single time. The V call is TRBV30, the J call TRBJ1-2, with D uncertain. The CDR3 consists of 10 residues. Germline CDR1 and CDR2: GTSNPN and SVGIG (reference sequence). Trimming shortened V by 4 bases and J by 5 bases, and 5 bases separated the two germline ends. The CDR3, as DNA: TGTGCCTGGATGGATTATGGCTACACCTTC. Its translation: CAWMDYGYTF.

The chain recombines TRBV7-4 with TRBJ1-2; D unclear. The CDR3 contains 17 residues. The germline gives CDR1 SGHVT, CDR2 SQSDAQ. Trimming removed 2 bases at V and 0 bases at J, with 16 bases between. The CDR3 nucleotides are TGTGCCAGCAGCTTAAGGGTAAGTGAGGGAACTAACTATGGCTACACCTTC. Amino acids: CASSLRVSEGTNYGYTF. Variable domain in full (rest from reference TRBV7-4 and TRBJ1-2): GAGVSQSPRYKVAKRGRDVALRCDSISGHVTLYWYRQTLGQGSEVLTYSQSDAQRDKSGRPSGRFSAERPERSVSTLKIQRTEQGDSAVYLCASSLRVSEGTNYGYTFGSGTRLTVV.

V usage is TRBV18 and J usage is TRBJ1-1; 8 nucleotides align to TRBD1. This CDR3 is 15 amino acids long. After removal of 5 bases from V and 3 bases from J, the junction contained 8 bases not matched to a gene. Germline V gene data show CDR1 as KGHSH and CDR2 as LQKENI. The CDR3 region is CASSAFDRGYTEAFF. CDR3 bases: TGTGCCAGCTCAGCTTTCGACAGGGGTTACACTGAAGCTTTCTTT.

The chain links TRBV30 to TRBJ1-3, with 8 nucleotides matching TRBD1. Per the germline V gene, CDR1 is GTSNPN and CDR2 is SVGIG (reference sequence). The V and J ends lost 3 bases and 7 bases, in that order; junction bases with no gene match: 11. The CDR3 length is 15 residues. CDR3 sequence: CAWSFGQGPANTIYF. The CDR3 bases are TGTGCCTGGAGCTTTGGACAGGGACCTGCGAACACCATATATTTT.

The genes are TRBV5-1 and TRBJ2-1; D possibly corresponds to TRBD2 (6 bases). CDR1 is SGHRS and CDR2 is YFSETQ in the germline V gene. V lost 5 bases and J lost 0, with 12 bases in between. CDR3 size: 15 residues. CDR3 protein: CASSQDGSSYNEQFF. CDR3 nucleotides: TGCGCCAGCAGTCAGGACGGGAGCTCCTACAATGAGCAGTTCTTC.

As to this clone: The sample carries other DNA sequences with the same CDR3. The chain recombines TRBV7-2 with TRBJ2-7, with unresolved D. The CDR3 has 11 residues. Trimming took 5 bases from V and 6 from J, leaving 8 bases between them. CDR1 is SGHTA, CDR2 FQGNSA, per germline. Written as DNA, the CDR3 is TGTGCCAGCAGCCCCAGTTTCGAGCAGTACTTC. It yields the protein CASSPSFEQYF. Filled out from reference TRBV7-2 and TRBJ2-7, the complete variable domain reads GAGVSQSPSNKVTEKGKDVELRCDPISGHTALYWYRQSLGQGLEFLIYFQGNSAPDKSGLPSDRFSAERTGGSVSTLTIQRTQQEDSAVYLCASSPSFEQYFGPGTRLTVT.

The CDR3 loop is CASRAQGALYEQYF. The CDR3 nucleotides are TGCGCCAGCAGGGCACAGGGGGCGTTGTACGAGCAGTACTTC. The gene calls are TRBV10-2 and TRBJ2-7, with 9 bases matching TRBD1. V lost 6 bases, J lost 4 bases, and 7 bases stayed unmatched. CDR3 length equals 14 residues. From germline, CDR1 is WSHSY and CDR2 SAAADI.

V usage is TRBV5-1 and J usage is TRBJ2-7; 9 bases line up with TRBD2. V lost 3 bases to trimming and J lost 2 bases; unmatched junction nucleotides: 6. Germline lookup yields CDR1 SGHRS and CDR2 YFSETQ. This CDR3 is built from 15 residues. The CDR3 region has the DNA TGCGCCAGCAGCTCATTCGCGGGAGGGACCTACGAGCAGTACTTC. This translates into CASSSFAGGTYEQYF.

The rearrangement uses TRBV6-5 and TRBJ2-7, with 7 positions matching TRBD1. This CDR3 comprises 14 residues. V lost 7 bases to trimming and J lost 3 bases; unmatched junction nucleotides: 9. The germline gives CDR1 MNHEY, CDR2 SVGAGI. CDR3 nucleotides: TGTGCCAGCATCAACAGGGGTATTTTCTACGAGCAGTACTTC. It is translated as CASINRGIFYEQYF.

The V and J genes are TRBV7-9 and TRBJ1-2; D gene unclear. Trimming took 2 bases from V and 8 from J, leaving 9 bases between them. CDR1 is SEHNR and CDR2 is FQNEAQ in the germline V gene (reference sequence). The CDR3 loop spans 12 amino acids. CDR3 in DNA: TGTGCCAGCAGCTTAACGCGTAACGGCTACACCTTC. Its translation is CASSLTRNGYTF. The complete variable domain, with remaining parts taken from reference TRBV7-9 and TRBJ1-2, reads DTGVSQNPRHKITKRGQNVTFRCDPISEHNRLYWYRQTLGQGPEFLTYFQNEAQLEKSRLLSDRFSAERPKGSFSTLEIQRTEQGDSAMYLCASSLTRNGYTFGSGTRLTVV.

This clone was observed once. The rearrangement uses TRBV6-1 and TRBJ1-1; perhaps TRBD1 as D (6 bases). This CDR3 has 12 amino acids. Germline V gives CDR1 MNHNS, CDR2 SASEGT. Trimming took off 6 bases at V and 11 bases at J, with 16 bases between the two ends. The CDR3: CASRGANTFAFF. DNA of the CDR3: TGTGCCAGCAGGGGGGCGAATACTTTTGCTTTCTTT.

V gene TRBV6-5 combines with J gene TRBJ2-7; TRBD2 agrees at 7 bases. The CDR3 contains 15 residues. The V gene end was trimmed by 8 bases and the J gene end by 0 bases; junction bases not matched to a gene: 10. Germline V lookup: CDR1 MNHEY, CDR2 SVGAGI. CDR3 protein: CASSPGGLSSYEQYF. CDR3 coding DNA: TGTGCCAGCTCGCCGGGGGGTCTGAGCTCCTACGAGCAGTACTTC.